This T cell receptor beta chain is from a study of T cells after yellow fever vaccination. The study made its TCR cDNA through 5'RACE template switching. That step introduced a universal primer site along with UMIs. From the 5' RACE reads, TCRdb called clonotypes with MiXCR, one entry per CDR3 protein. The sample contains 180,000 or so distinct CDR3 sequences, approximately 11% of which appear only once. Study observations and caveats: On re-exposure, the response was weaker but peaked faster, at day 5 versus 15. Once the booster was given, most primary-vaccination clones reappeared, at around 95% for CD4 and approximately 88% for CD8. Researchers noted that a small share of clonotypes showed up in both CD4 and CD8 compartments.

The V gene lost 5 bases and the J gene lost 0 bases, with 13 bases spanning the gap. This CDR3 is 15 amino acids long. Germline-derived CDR1 and CDR2 are SGHTA and FQGTGA. There are a few counts of this clonotype. Its target is unknown. Sequences were derived from CD8+ T cells sorted from PBMCs, sampled 15 days after the yellow fever booster vaccination. This TCR derives from a young man who received the YFV17D yellow fever vaccine. The chain carries TRBV7-3 and TRBJ1-1; unclear D gene. Here the CDR3 DNA reads TGTGCCAGCAGCCTGGACGGACCTCTGAACACTGAAGCTTTCTTT. It translates to CASSLDGPLNTEAFF.